The 18 T cell receptor beta chains reported below all come from one sample, sequenced in a study of blood T cell repertoires in COVID-19. The table came from immunoSEQ multiplex PCR; TCRdb's copy has only in-frame clones and leaves some out. The table has roughly 80,000 clones, over 75% seen once; the top ten hold 10% to 15%. Material: peripheral blood. These receptors were collected from a man of 80 years or more with acute or convalescent COVID-19.

V and J are TRBV7-3 and TRBJ2-1; 7 nucleotides line up with TRBD2. The CDR3 has 14 amino acids. CDR1 is SGHTA and CDR2 is FQGTGA in the germline V gene. V was clipped by 8 bases and J by 0 bases; unmatched bases: 4. The DNA for the CDR3 is TGTGCCAGCTCCGGGGGGTCCTCCTACAATGAGCAGTTCTTC. This gives the protein CASSGGSSYNEQFF.

The chain couples TRBV5-4 to TRBJ2-3, with 7 bases that match TRBD1. Trimming removed 0 bases from V and 0 bases from J; junction bases left unmatched: 10. The germline gives CDR1 SGHNT, CDR2 YYREEE (reference sequence). This CDR3 comprises 18 residues. The chain's CDR3 is CASSLGAGGKASTDTQYF. The CDR3 DNA is TGTGCCAGCAGCTTGGGGGCAGGGGGTAAAGCTAGCACAGATACGCAGTATTTT.

This clone was picked up one time. This sequence joins TRBV19 and TRBJ2-3, with 12 bases aligning to TRBD1. The length of the CDR3 is 15 residues. V gave up 3 bases and J gave up 5 bases; unmatched junction bases: 3. CDR1 LNHDA and CDR2 SQIVND come from the germline V gene (reference sequence). The chain's CDR3 is CASSMGQGAVDTQYF. The CDR3 bases are TGTGCCAGTAGTATGGGACAGGGGGCTGTAGATACGCAGTATTTT.

J is TRBJ1-5 and V is TRBV15, with 7 bases identical to TRBD1. Germline CDR1 and CDR2: LNHNV and YYDKDF (reference sequence). V lost 0 bases and J lost 0; bases outside the gene matches: 8. The CDR3 totals 18 residues. Written as DNA, the CDR3 is TGTGCCACCAGCAGAGATGCCGACAGGGCTTCTAGCAATCAGCCCCAGCATTTT. This codes for CATSRDADRASSNQPQHF.

The V and J genes are TRBV11-3 and TRBJ1-1; D is perhaps TRBD1 (6 bases). V lost 5 bases, J lost 3 bases, and 10 bases lay in between. Germline V gives CDR1 SGHNT, CDR2 YENEEA. This CDR3 is built from 13 residues. The CDR3 nucleotides read TGTGCCAGCAGCCGCGGACAGTACACTGAAGCTTTCTTT. Residues: CASSRGQYTEAFF.

The CDR3 nucleotides are TGTGCCAGCAGTCGTCAGGGTGACGATGGCTACACCTTC. Translating it yields CASSRQGDDGYTF. The chain joins TRBV11-2 to TRBJ1-2; D is possibly TRBD1 (5 bases). V lost 6 bases and J 6 bases, leaving 14 bases between the germline ends. The CDR3 length is 13 residues. In germline, CDR1 is SGHAT, CDR2 FQNNGV.

This clone was seen a few times. The chain is built from TRBV4-1 and TRBJ2-3; perhaps TRBD1 as D (6 bases). CDR1 and CDR2 from the germline V gene are MGHRA and YSYEKL. V was cut by 0 bases and J by 3 bases, with 13 bases left in between. The CDR3 covers 16 residues. CDR3 sequence (DNA): TGCGCCAGCAGCCAAGATGCCGCAGGGGAAACAGATACGCAGTATTTT. Protein product: CASSQDAAGETDTQYF.

The chain couples TRBV23-1 to TRBJ2-2; 10 bases agree with TRBD1. TRBV23-1 is classed as an ORF, of uncertain function. The CDR3 sequence is 15 residues long. The trim removed 0 bases at V and 7 bases at J, leaving 2 bases unmatched. The CDR3 bases are TGCGCCAGCAGTCAATCGACAGGGGGCCACGGGGAGCTGTTTTTT. Its protein is CASSQSTGGHGELFF.

V is TRBV5-5 and J is TRBJ2-7, with 8 bases lining up with TRBD1. CDR1 and CDR2 from the germline V gene are SGHKS and YYEKEE (reference sequence). The V gene end was trimmed by 6 bases and the J gene end by 4 bases; junction bases not matched to a gene: 6. This CDR3 has 13 residues. For the CDR3, the DNA is TGTGCCAGCACACGATGGACAGGGTACGAGCAGTACTTC. This encodes CASTRWTGYEQYF.

The CDR3 nucleotides read TGTGCCAGTAGTACCCTCGGGGGGGCGAATGAAAAACTGTTTTTT. This encodes CASSTLGGANEKLFF. The V gene is TRBV19, the J gene TRBJ1-4, with D perhaps matching TRBD1 (6 bases). Trimming removed 4 bases at V and 5 bases at J, with 14 bases between. The V gene's germline CDR1 is LNHDA and CDR2 SQIVND (reference sequence). The CDR3 length is 15 residues.

This clone came up a few times. The chain combines TRBV9 with TRBJ2-2; D is uncertain. V was shortened by 0 bases and J by 1 base, with 4 bases between the two germline ends. This CDR3 comprises 14 residues. Germline V CDR1 and CDR2: SGDLS, YYNGEE. CDR3 DNA: TGTGCCAGCAGCGTAGCGGTGAACACCGGGGAGCTGTTTTTT. It encodes CASSVAVNTGELFF.

The gene calls are TRBV30 and TRBJ1-2, with D hard to call. Germline V gives CDR1 GTSNPN, CDR2 SVGIG (reference sequence). V was cut by 5 bases and J by 8 bases, with 15 bases left in between. The CDR3 sequence is 12 residues long. CDR3 nucleotides: TGTGCCTGGGCCCTGAGTGAGGAAGGCTACACCTTC. It translates to CAWALSEEGYTF.

In its sample, this clone is medium-sized. The genes are TRBV5-1 and TRBJ2-2, with D possibly being TRBD2 (6 bases). Germline V gene data show CDR1 as SGHRS and CDR2 as YFSETQ. This CDR3 has 14 amino acids. V was clipped by 2 bases and J by 4 bases, with 9 bases between them. The CDR3 region is CASSFGTRTGELFF. The CDR3 nucleotides are TGCGCCAGCAGCTTCGGGACTCGCACCGGGGAGCTGTTTTTT.

This chain joins TRBV6-5 and TRBJ2-7; 8 bases are shared with TRBD1. V trimming: 4 bases; J trimming: 2 bases; junction bases outside the gene matches: 7. The CDR3 is 15 amino acids. Germline V CDR1 and CDR2: MNHEY, SVGAGI. The CDR3 protein is CASSSGRGPTYEQYF. The CDR3 nucleotides read TGTGCCAGCAGTTCAGGCAGGGGGCCGACCTACGAGCAGTACTTC.

The chain is built from TRBV19 and TRBJ1-6, with D unresolved. The germline V gene encodes CDR1 LNHDA and CDR2 SQIVND (reference sequence). V was trimmed by 3 bases and J by 15 bases, leaving 6 bases between them. This CDR3 is built from 10 residues. The CDR3 is CASSIILLHF. CDR3 nucleotides: TGTGCCAGTAGTATTATTCTCCTCCACTTT.

This chain connects TRBV7-9 to TRBJ1-2, with D uncertain. Germline V gene lookup returns CDR1 SEHNR and CDR2 FQNEAQ (reference sequence). CDR3 length equals 17 residues. Trimming cost V 0 bases and J 5 bases, with 19 bases left between them. Here the CDR3 DNA reads TGTGCCAGCAGCTTAGCGGTTGGAGTTTTGGAACGGTATGGCTACACCTTC. Translating it yields CASSLAVGVLERYGYTF.

V usage is TRBV7-9 and J usage is TRBJ2-1, with 7 bases that match TRBD1. The germline CDR1 and CDR2 sequences are SEHNR and FQNEAQ (reference sequence). V gave up 5 bases and J gave up 4 bases; unmatched junction bases: 2. CDR3 length: 13 residues. The CDR3 here is CASSPTGYNEQFF. CDR3 sequence (DNA): TGTGCCAGCAGCCCGACAGGGTACAATGAGCAGTTCTTC.

This sequence joins TRBV25-1 and TRBJ2-2, with D maybe TRBD2 (5 bases). The CDR3 has 13 residues. Trimming took off 5 bases at V and 4 bases at J, with 8 bases between the two ends. The germline V gene has CDR1 MGHDK and CDR2 SYGVNS. The CDR3 loop reads CASSQDFTGELFF. Here the CDR3 DNA reads TGTGCCAGCAGTCAGGACTTCACCGGGGAGCTGTTTTTT.